This T cell receptor beta chain was recovered during a study of naive and memory T cell subsets. In the case of this clonotype: The antigen is not known.

Study outcomes and limitations: This RNA-based method may be sensitive to activation-related transcript changes.

An oligonucleotide containing a UMI was ligated to the 3' end of TCR cDNA. Whole-blood samples were around 2.5 ml of peripheral blood from healthy adult volunteers. Reverse transcription used DNase-treated unsorted total RNA, aiming for 1 to 1000 ng. Amplification of ligated cDNA took four PCR rounds with SP2 and nested alpha and beta constant primers. Blood and skin TCR RNA was reverse transcribed with alpha and beta constant primers. In TCRdb, the 5' RACE reads were re-called with MiXCR into one record per CDR3 protein. Here the sample spans 56,000 or so distinct CDR3 sequences, around 8% being singletons. This CDR3 has 16 amino acids. Germline CDR1 reads SGHDT; CDR2 reads YYEEEE. Trimming took off 0 bases at V and 0 bases at J, with 9 bases between the two ends.

The chain links TRBV5-6 to TRBJ2-2; either TRBD1 or TRBD2 may supply D (5 bases each). The sequence was obtained from a female donor in good health. The CDR3 region has the DNA TGTGCCAGCAGCTTGGGGGACCACGCGAACACCGGGGAGCTGTTTTTT. As protein: CASSLGDHANTGELFF.